This is a list of T cell receptor beta chains from one sample in a study of blood T cell repertoires in COVID-19. Here immunoSEQ multiplex PCR was the method, and the copy in TCRdb shows in-frame clones only, minus some. The table lists some 46,000 clones, about 70% of them singletons. Sequencing input: peripheral blood. The receptor set was obtained from a man aged 80 or over with acute or convalescent COVID-19. Each CDR3 is given with its conserved first and last residue. A D gene is named only where the DNA matches it firmly. Size is stated for part of the rows, as once, few or many counts, or as a class when the clone is expanded.

TRBV2	.	TRBJ2-7	few	CASGLLGGGEQYF	TGTGCCAGCGGACTATTAGGGGGGGGCGAGCAGTACTTC
TRBV6-2/TRBV6-3	.	TRBJ2-7	few	CASSRLVGSVYEQYF	TGTGCCAGCAGCCGACTAGTCGGGAGTGTCTACGAGCAGTACTTC
TRBV28	.	TRBJ1-5	.	CASSPAGTYSNQPQHF	TGTGCCAGCAGTCCCGCGGGCACCTATAGCAATCAGCCCCAGCATTTT
TRBV3-1/TRBV3-2	TRBD2	TRBJ2-1	.	CASSHASGRNEQFF	TGTGCCAGCAGCCATGCTAGCGGGAGAAATGAGCAGTTCTTC
TRBV19	TRBD1	TRBJ2-2	.	CASSMSGTGGGELFF	TGTGCCAGTAGTATGTCCGGGACAGGGGGCGGGGAGCTGTTTTTT
TRBV28	.	TRBJ2-1	.	CASSLRKRFSYNEQFF	TGTGCCAGCAGTTTAAGGAAGCGGTTCTCCTACAATGAGCAGTTCTTC
TRBV19	.	TRBJ2-1	few	CASHEASRFNEQFF	TGTGCCAGCCACGAGGCTAGCCGATTCAATGAGCAGTTCTTC
TRBV29-1	TRBD1	TRBJ1-5	.	CSVQAGGQPQHF	TGCAGCGTGCAGGCAGGGGGGCAGCCCCAGCATTTT
TRBV7-9	.	TRBJ2-7	.	CASSSQLFYEQYF	TGTGCCAGCAGTTCCCAACTCTTCTACGAGCAGTACTTC
TRBV6-6	.	TRBJ1-1	.	CASSPGLYTEAFF	TGTGCCAGCAGTCCCGGTCTTTACACTGAAGCTTTCTTT
TRBV7-9	TRBD2	TRBJ2-7	.	CASIPFPSGRSDEQYF	TGTGCCAGCATCCCGTTCCCTAGCGGGAGGTCCGACGAGCAGTACTTC
TRBV4-3	TRBD1	TRBJ2-5	.	CASSRQTGLETQYF	TGCGCCAGCAGCCGACAGACAGGGCTGGAGACCCAGTACTTC
TRBV7-2	.	TRBJ2-1	.	CASSLGETSSNEQFF	TGTGCCAGCAGCTTAGGGGAGACTAGTAGCAATGAGCAGTTCTTC
TRBV18	.	TRBJ2-1	.	CASSPPGGWNEQFF	TGTGCCAGCTCACCACCGGGAGGTTGGAATGAGCAGTTCTTC
TRBV9	TRBD2	TRBJ2-7	few	CASSARGGPPAEQYF	TGTGCCAGCAGCGCGCGGGGGGGCCCTCCTGCCGAGCAGTACTTC
TRBV24-1	TRBD2	TRBJ2-7	medium-sized	CATSDATSGGYEQYF	TGTGCCACCAGTGACGCGACTAGCGGGGGCTACGAGCAGTACTTC
TRBV3-1/TRBV3-2	.	TRBJ1-2	.	CASSQDRGHLANYGYTF	TGTGCCAGCAGCCAAGATCGGGGACATCTAGCTAACTATGGCTACACCTTC
TRBV7-9	TRBD1	TRBJ2-2	.	CASSPPGQLTGELFF	TGTGCCAGCAGCCCCCCGGGACAGCTCACCGGGGAGCTGTTTTTT
TRBV7-2	TRBD1	TRBJ2-7	.	CASSPTPIQGVQGEQYF	TGTGCCAGCAGCCCGACCCCCATACAGGGGGTGCAGGGCGAGCAGTACTTC
TRBV7-2	.	TRBJ2-5	.	CASSLRTGQETQYF	TGTGCCAGCAGCTTGAGGACGGGGCAAGAGACCCAGTACTTC
TRBV12-3/TRBV12-4	.	TRBJ2-2	.	CASSRTGNGELFF	TGTGCCAGCAGCCGTACAGGGAACGGGGAGCTGTTTTTT
TRBV7-8	TRBD1	TRBJ2-5	.	CASSPGQGVKVAQYF	TGTGCCAGCAGCCCGGGACAGGGCGTAAAAGTGGCCCAGTACTTC
TRBV13	.	TRBJ2-3	.	CASSLAFWGPTADTQYF	TGTGCCAGCAGCTTAGCCTTCTGGGGGCCCACTGCAGATACGCAGTATTTT
TRBV5-4	TRBD1	TRBJ2-5	.	CASSPGQGPETQYF	TGTGCCAGCAGCCCGGGACAGGGGCCAGAGACCCAGTACTTC
TRBV27	TRBD1	TRBJ2-3	.	CASSQQGQTTDTQYF	TGTGCCAGCAGTCAACAGGGACAGACCACAGATACGCAGTATTTT
TRBV5-1	.	TRBJ2-1	.	CASSLPSVRDEQFF	TGCGCCAGCAGCTTACCTAGCGTAAGGGATGAGCAGTTCTTC
TRBV28	.	TRBJ1-2	.	CASYNPPGYTF	TGTGCCAGCTACAACCCCCCCGGCTACACCTTC
TRBV29-1	.	TRBJ2-1	.	CSVEDSYYNEQFF	TGCAGCGTTGAAGATAGTTATTACAATGAGCAGTTCTTC
TRBV4-1	.	TRBJ2-5	.	CASSQVARMPETQYF	TGCGCCAGCAGCCAAGTAGCTAGGATGCCAGAGACCCAGTACTTC
TRBV5-6	TRBD2	TRBJ2-3	.	CASSRRGRPRTDTQYF	TGTGCCAGCAGCCGCCGCGGGAGACCCCGCACAGATACGCAGTATTTT
TRBV5-1	.	TRBJ2-3	.	CASLPGHASTDTQYF	TGCGCCAGCCTTCCGGGACATGCTAGCACAGATACGCAGTATTTT
TRBV7-2	.	TRBJ2-3	.	CASSLAAWTRTDTQYF	TGTGCCAGCAGCTTAGCGGCCTGGACTCGCACAGATACGCAGTATTTT
TRBV28	.	TRBJ2-1	.	CASSTYNEQFF	TGTGCCAGCAGCACTTACAATGAGCAGTTCTTC
TRBV28	.	TRBJ2-2	.	CASSLQYTGELFF	TGTGCCAGCAGTTTACAGTACACCGGGGAGCTGTTTTTT
TRBV14	.	TRBJ2-2	.	CASSPRTVFGELFF	TGTGCCAGCAGCCCTCGGACAGTCTTCGGGGAGCTGTTTTTT
TRBV5-6	.	TRBJ1-6	.	CASSGGFLSPLHF	TGTGCCAGCAGCGGAGGGTTCCTCTCACCCCTCCACTTT
TRBV5-1	.	TRBJ2-7	once	CASSLDGDTSYEQYF	TGCGCCAGCAGCTTGGATGGGGACACCTCCTACGAGCAGTACTTC
TRBV24-1	TRBD1	TRBJ2-3	.	CATSDRDREHLEGF	TGTGCCACCAGTGATCGAGACAGGGAACATCTTGAGGGGTTT
TRBV27	TRBD2	TRBJ2-5	few	CASSPTSGGWETQYF	TGTGCCAGCAGCCCTACTAGCGGAGGGTGGGAGACCCAGTACTTC
TRBV6-5	TRBD1	TRBJ2-7	.	CASGDRLPRGQYF	TGTGCCAGCGGGGACAGACTACCTCGTGGGCAGTACTTC
TRBV12-3/TRBV12-4	.	TRBJ2-7	.	CASSFDSREQYF	TGTGCCAGCAGTTTTGACAGCCGCGAGCAGTACTTC
TRBV13	TRBD1	TRBJ1-1	.	CASSEARQGVAEAFF	TGTGCCAGCAGCGAAGCGCGACAGGGGGTTGCTGAAGCTTTCTTT
TRBV5-1	.	TRBJ2-7	.	CASSLGQGPPYEQYF	TGCGCCAGCAGCTTGGGGCAGGGGCCCCCCTACGAGCAGTACTTC
TRBV11-2	TRBD2	TRBJ2-1	once	CASSLTGRAYNEQFF	TGTGCCAGCAGCTTAACCGGGAGGGCCTACAATGAGCAGTTCTTC
TRBV27	TRBD1	TRBJ1-5	.	CASRSTGSGNQPQHF	TGTGCCAGCAGGTCGACAGGGAGCGGGAATCAGCCCCAGCATTTT
TRBV7-9	TRBD2	TRBJ2-1	few	CASSLRAGGRDNEQFF	TGTGCCAGCAGCTTACGAGCGGGAGGGAGGGACAATGAGCAGTTCTTC
TRBV28	.	TRBJ1-2	.	CASSLSGRQGYYGYTF	TGTGCCAGCAGTTTATCCGGGCGTCAGGGGTACTATGGCTACACCTTC
TRBV19	.	TRBJ1-2	.	CASSRLNGYTF	TGTGCCAGTAGCAGACTGAATGGCTACACCTTC
TRBV6-5	.	TRBJ2-2	few	CASSSSVNTGELFF	TGTGCCAGCAGTTCTAGCGTGAACACCGGGGAGCTGTTTTTT
TRBV7-3	.	TRBJ2-3	.	CASSSTPTRTDTQYF	TGTGCCAGCAGCTCGACCCCGACTAGGACAGATACGCAGTATTTT
TRBV5-1	.	TRBJ2-1	.	CASSLATGYNEQFF	TGCGCCAGCAGCTTGGCGACAGGCTACAATGAGCAGTTCTTC
TRBV7-3	TRBD2	TRBJ2-3	.	CASSLGTSGDTQYF	TGTGCCAGCAGCCTGGGGACTAGCGGAGATACGCAGTATTTT
TRBV6-5	.	TRBJ2-5	.	CASRESGSGETQYF	TGTGCCAGCAGAGAGAGCGGCAGCGGGGAGACCCAGTACTTC